A single sample gave rise to the 32 T cell receptor beta chains below, sequenced in a study of response to subunit inactivated influenza vaccine. TCRdb analysed the RT-PCR reads with MiXCR anew, one entry per CDR3 protein. Of around 500,000 distinct CDR3 sequences detected, roughly 9.8% appear once; the ten largest clones hold over 9.5%. The input for sequencing was PBMCs from blood, taken around seven weeks after vaccination. The source is a middle-aged man who received an inactivated influenza vaccine.

This clonotype was picked up a small number of times. V gene TRBV20-1 combines with J gene TRBJ2-5; tentatively, D is TRBD2 (5 bases). This CDR3 comprises 12 residues. The germline gives CDR1 DFQATT, CDR2 SNEGSKA (reference sequence). The V and J ends lost 8 bases and 7 bases respectively, with 17 bases between them. Here the CDR3 reads CSISAGSGTQYF. CDR3 coding DNA: TGCAGTATCTCGGCAGGCAGCGGGACCCAGTACTTC.

This clonotype was observed a handful of times. The chain uses TRBV9 and TRBJ2-5; D is perhaps TRBD2 (6 bases). CDR1 is SGDLS, CDR2 YYNGEE, per germline. The CDR3 length is 16 residues. With 3 bases removed from V and 5 bases from J, the gap between germline ends came to 20 bases. The CDR3 reads CASSARLRRDGETQYF. The DNA for the CDR3 is TGTGCCAGCAGCGCGCGCCTTCGGAGGGATGGGGAGACCCAGTACTTC.

The chain links TRBV28 to TRBJ2-1, with D unresolved. Germline CDR1 MDHEN, CDR2 SYDVKM. The CDR3 length is 13 residues. The germline V and J ends were trimmed by 5 bases and 8 bases, with 13 bases remaining between them. In nucleotides, the CDR3 is TGTGCCAGCAGTGCCCTCGGCCGGGATGAGCAGTTCTTC. This sequence encodes CASSALGRDEQFF. The full variable domain, completed using reference TRBV28 and TRBJ2-1, is DVKVTQSSRYLVKRTGEKVFLECVQDMDHENMFWYRQDPGLGLRLIYFSYDVKMKEKGDIPEGYSVSREKKERFSLILESASTNQTSMYLCASSALGRDEQFFGPGTRLTVL.

The chain uses TRBV28 and TRBJ2-1; 8 bases are shared with TRBD1. After removal of 4 bases from V and 6 bases from J, the junction contained 5 bases not matched to a gene. Per the germline V gene, CDR1 is MDHEN and CDR2 is SYDVKM. The CDR3 spans 14 residues. This CDR3 is CASSSSTGGNEQFF. CDR3 coding DNA: TGTGCCAGCAGTTCAAGTACAGGGGGCAATGAGCAGTTCTTC.

This clonotype was picked up a small number of times. The chain uses TRBV6-5 and TRBJ1-6; D not certain. CDR1 and CDR2 from the germline V gene are MNHEY and SVGAGI. This CDR3 is 15 amino acids long. V lost 2 bases, J lost 5 bases, and 10 bases lay in between. DNA of the CDR3: TGTGCCAGCAGTTACACGTACAGAAATAATTCACCCCTCCACTTT. Translating gives CASSYTYRNNSPLHF.

This clonotype appeared a few times. This chain uses TRBV10-3 with TRBJ2-7, with 10 bases lining up with TRBD2. From germline, CDR1 is ENHRY and CDR2 SYGVKD. CDR3 length equals 14 residues. Trimming took 6 bases from V and 3 from J; bases not matched to a gene: 5. The DNA of the CDR3 is TGTGCCATCAGAAAGCGGGAGGGCCTCTACGAGCAGTACTTC. Protein product: CAIRKREGLYEQYF.

A few counts support this clonotype. The rearrangement links TRBV7-6 to TRBJ2-3, with TRBD2 matching over 9 bases. Germline CDR1 is SGHVS and CDR2 is FNYEAQ. This CDR3 comprises 16 residues. V shed 1 base, J shed 1 base, and the junction held 3 bases outside the gene matches. The CDR3 region has the DNA TGTGCCAGCAGCTTAGAGCCTAGCGGGGGCACAGATACGCAGTATTTT. It translates to CASSLEPSGGTDTQYF. Full variable domain (rest looked up from reference TRBV7-6 and TRBJ2-3): GAGVSQSPRYKVTKRGQDVALRCDPISGHVSLYWYRQALGQGPEFLTYFNYEAQQDKSGLPNDRFSAERPEGSISTLTIQRTEQRDSAMYRCASSLEPSGGTDTQYFGPGTRLTVL.

In its sample, this clonotype was seen many times. The chain has TRBV12-3 or TRBV12-4 and TRBJ2-5; unclear D gene. V lost 5 bases to trimming and J lost 4 bases, with 11 bases between them. The CDR3 spans 13 residues. CDR3 bases: TGTGCCAGCAGTCAGGATTGGGGAGAGACCCAGTACTTC. Protein sequence: CASSQDWGETQYF.

The CDR3 reads CASTSWRGVTEQFF. In DNA form, the CDR3 reads TGTGCCAGCACCTCCTGGCGCGGTGTTACTGAGCAGTTCTTC. The chain couples TRBV7-9 to TRBJ2-1; unclear D gene. Germline V gene sequence: CDR1 SEHNR, CDR2 FQNEAQ (reference sequence). V gave up 7 bases and J gave up 9 bases, with 19 bases separating them. CDR3 length: 14 amino acids.

This clonotype showed up many times. V usage is TRBV11-2 and J usage is TRBJ2-5; D tentatively reads TRBD1 or TRBD2 (5 bases each). Germline V CDR1 and CDR2: SGHAT, FQNNGV. The V gene lost 3 bases and the J gene lost 2 bases, with 7 bases spanning the gap. The CDR3 runs to 13 residues. In DNA, the CDR3 is TGTGCCAGCAGCTTGGGGGAACAAGAGACCCAGTACTTC. Encoded protein: CASSLGEQETQYF.

In its sample, this clonotype was seen a few times. The rearrangement links TRBV7-8 to TRBJ1-4; D is unclear. Germline-derived CDR1 and CDR2 are SGHVS and FQNEAQ. V was clipped by 1 base and J by 7 bases, with 13 bases between them. The CDR3 covers 15 residues. Here the CDR3 reads CASSLESGRTEKLFF. The DNA for the CDR3 is TGTGCCAGCAGCTTAGAGTCAGGAAGGACTGAAAAACTGTTTTTT.

This chain links TRBV9 with TRBJ2-1, with 8 nucleotides matching TRBD2. The CDR3 has 15 residues. Looked up from germline, CDR1 is SGDLS and CDR2 is YYNGEE. V dropped 2 bases and J dropped 8; count of bases not matched to a gene: 9. In nucleotides, the CDR3 is TGTGCCAGCAGCGTTCTAGCGGGTACCTCTGATGAGCAGTTCTTC. Residues: CASSVLAGTSDEQFF.

This clonotype was picked up many times. The rearrangement uses TRBV4-3 and TRBJ2-1, with D maybe TRBD1 (5 bases). The CDR3 is made up of 14 amino acids. Per germline, CDR1 LGHNA and CDR2 YSLEER. V dropped 2 bases and J dropped 3 bases, with 8 bases sitting between them. The CDR3 bases are TGCGCCAGCAGCCAAATAAGGGGCTACAATGAGCAGTTCTTC. Translating gives CASSQIRGYNEQFF.

This clonotype appeared many times. The chain combines TRBV20-1 with TRBJ2-7, with 14 bases lining up with TRBD2. The V segment lost 6 bases and the J segment 4 bases; nucleotides outside the gene matches: 2. The germline CDR1 and CDR2 sequences are DFQATT and SNEGSKA (reference sequence). This CDR3 has 13 residues. The DNA of the CDR3 is TGCAGTGCAAGGACTAGCGGGAGGTACGAGCAGTACTTC. It encodes CSARTSGRYEQYF.

This clonotype was recorded at least ten times. The rearrangement joins TRBV12-3 or TRBV12-4 to TRBJ2-7; weak D call: TRBD1 (6 bases). CDR3 size: 14 residues. V lost 3 bases, J lost 3 bases, and 12 bases lay in between. In nucleotides, the CDR3 is TGTGCCAGCAGTTTTACAGGGTGGAACTACGAGCAGTACTTC. Its translation is CASSFTGWNYEQYF.

The chain combines TRBV7-8 with TRBJ2-7; unclear D gene. This CDR3 is 14 amino acids long. Between the trimmed V and J ends, which lost 2 bases and 1 base, there was a span of 9 bases. Germline V gives CDR1 SGHVS, CDR2 FQNEAQ. CDR3 sequence reads: CASSLYSPSYEQYF. CDR3 sequence (DNA): TGTGCCAGCAGCTTATACAGCCCTTCCTACGAGCAGTACTTC.

Many counts were recorded for this clonotype. This chain connects TRBV4-3 to TRBJ2-3, with D perhaps matching TRBD2 (5 bases). There are 16 residues in the CDR3. Germline loops: CDR1 LGHNA, CDR2 YSLEER. V was shortened by 0 bases and J by 2 bases, with 12 bases between the two germline ends. CDR3 amino acids: CASSQDFRGSTDTQYF. The CDR3 bases are TGCGCCAGCAGCCAAGATTTTCGGGGATCCACAGATACGCAGTATTTT.

The chain couples TRBV5-5 to TRBJ2-3, with D possibly being TRBD1 or TRBD2 (5 bases each). CDR3 length: 13 residues. The germline V and J ends were trimmed by 3 bases and 4 bases, with 9 bases remaining between them. Looked up from germline, CDR1 is SGHKS and CDR2 is YYEKEE (reference sequence). DNA for the CDR3: TGTGCCAGCAGCTGGGGGTCGGCAGATACGCAGTATTTT. This sequence encodes CASSWGSADTQYF.

This chain connects TRBV4-3 to TRBJ2-1; 7 bases fit TRBD2. From germline, CDR1 is LGHNA and CDR2 YSLEER. This CDR3 is built from 15 residues. The trim removed 0 bases at V and 3 bases at J, leaving 2 bases unmatched. The CDR3 here is CASSQEERDYNEQFF. In DNA form, the CDR3 reads TGCGCCAGCAGCCAAGAGGAGCGGGACTACAATGAGCAGTTCTTC.

The chain has TRBV7-9 and TRBJ2-3, with a weak D call TRBD1 (5 bases). Germline CDR1 is SEHNR and CDR2 is FQNEAQ (reference sequence). Deletions cut 0 bases from V and 4 bases from J, with 11 bases between. The CDR3 length is 15 residues. The CDR3 reads CASSLAGMTADTQYF. The CDR3 DNA follows: TGTGCCAGCAGCTTAGCGGGGATGACAGCAGATACGCAGTATTTT.

This clonotype turned up a few times. This chain links TRBV11-2 with TRBJ2-6; D unresolved. The V gene's germline CDR1 is SGHAT and CDR2 FQNNGV. The V end lost 5 bases, the J end lost 1 base, and 6 bases lay between the germline ends. The CDR3 covers 14 residues. CDR3 sequence: CASSRESGANVLTF. CDR3 nucleotide sequence: TGTGCCAGCAGCCGAGAGTCTGGGGCCAACGTCCTGACTTTC.

This rearrangement joins TRBV6-5 to TRBJ2-7, with 7 positions matching TRBD2. The germline V gene has CDR1 MNHEY and CDR2 SVGAGI. CDR3 length: 12 amino acids. With V trimmed by 2 bases and J by 6 bases, 1 base remained unmatched. CDR3 loop: CASSYGGGEQYF. The CDR3 DNA is TGTGCCAGCAGTTACGGGGGGGGCGAGCAGTACTTC.

The V and J genes are TRBV3-1 and TRBJ2-1; D is uncertain. V shed 4 bases and J shed 0 bases, with 10 bases lying between them. The CDR3 consists of 15 residues. Germline V lookup: CDR1 LGHDT, CDR2 YNNKEL (reference sequence). The CDR3 sequence is CASSPDFSSYNEQFF. CDR3 nucleotides: TGTGCCAGCAGCCCCGACTTCAGCTCCTACAATGAGCAGTTCTTC.

This chain links TRBV4-1 with TRBJ2-7; D gene ambiguous. The CDR3 consists of 16 residues. From germline, CDR1 is MGHRA and CDR2 YSYEKL. Trimming removed 0 bases from V and 2 bases from J, with 14 bases in between. CDR3 region: CASSQDMGSVPYEQYF. The CDR3 bases are TGCGCCAGCAGCCAAGATATGGGTAGTGTCCCCTACGAGCAGTACTTC.

This clonotype has a count of ten or more. V gene TRBV6-1 combines with J gene TRBJ2-1, with 8 nucleotides matching TRBD1. With V trimmed by 4 bases and J by 5 bases, 7 bases remained unmatched. Germline assignment: CDR1 MNHNS and CDR2 SASEGT. The CDR3 runs 15 residues. CDR3 nucleotide sequence: TGTGCCAGCAGTGTAGACAGGGGTCCCCACAATGAGCAGTTCTTC. It yields the protein CASSVDRGPHNEQFF.

This clonotype showed up just a few times. The chain recombines TRBV4-1 with TRBJ2-7; D remains ambiguous. Trimming cost V 1 base and J 3 bases, with 10 bases left between them. CDR3 size: 14 residues. Germline loops: CDR1 MGHRA, CDR2 YSYEKL. Here the CDR3 DNA reads TGCGCCAGCAGCCAAGGTCCCGGGCACTACGAGCAGTACTTC. Translating it yields CASSQGPGHYEQYF.

The rearrangement links TRBV30 to TRBJ2-6; 7 bases agree with TRBD2. V lost 3 bases and J lost 2; bases outside the gene matches: 7. The CDR3 covers 16 residues. Per the germline V gene, CDR1 is GTSNPN and CDR2 is SVGIG (reference sequence). CDR3 bases: TGTGCCTGGAGCCCAGCGGGGCTTACTGGGGCCAACGTCCTGACTTTC. It translates to CAWSPAGLTGANVLTF. Using reference TRBV30 and TRBJ2-6 for the parts outside the CDR3, the full variable domain is SQTIHQWPATLVQPVGSPLSLECTVEGTSNPNLYWYRQAAGRGLQLLFYSVGIGQISSEVPQNLSASRPQDRQFILSSKKLLLSDSGFYLCAWSPAGLTGANVLTFGAGSRLTVL.

This chain connects TRBV24-1 to TRBJ2-1; 9 bases agree with TRBD2. V lost 4 bases to trimming and J lost 9 bases; unmatched junction nucleotides: 15. Germline V CDR1 and CDR2: KGHDR, SFDVKD. The CDR3 spans 17 residues. For the CDR3, the DNA is TGTGCCACCAGTGACCCCCTAGCGGGGCGAGAATCCAGTGAGCAGTTCTTC. Translation: CATSDPLAGRESSEQFF.

This clonotype was picked up many times. The chain joins TRBV29-1 to TRBJ2-2, with 9 bases identical to TRBD2. CDR3 length equals 14 residues. In germline, CDR1 is SQVTM, CDR2 ANQGSEA. J lost 5 bases, V lost 7 bases, and 8 bases had no gene match. CDR3 bases: TGCAGCGCGACCGGGACTAGCCGAACCGGGGAGCTGTTTTTT. Its translation: CSATGTSRTGELFF.

This clonotype has a count of ten or more. The V call is TRBV12-3 or TRBV12-4, the J call TRBJ2-2; tentative D call: TRBD1 (6 bases). The CDR3 consists of 12 residues. The V end was cut by 6 bases, the J end by 6 bases, with 8 bases between. Here the CDR3 reads CASRRQAGELFF. CDR3 DNA: TGTGCCAGCAGGAGACAGGCCGGGGAGCTGTTTTTT.

V is TRBV27 and J is TRBJ2-1, with TRBD1 matching over 9 bases. This CDR3 is built from 18 residues. Trimming took 3 bases from V and 3 from J; bases not matched to a gene: 12. Germline V gene sequence: CDR1 MNHEY, CDR2 SMNVEV (reference sequence). This CDR3 is CASSFLGLGQGSYNEQFF. In DNA, the CDR3 is TGTGCCAGCAGTTTCCTCGGCCTAGGACAGGGGAGCTACAATGAGCAGTTCTTC.

This chain joins TRBV12-3 or TRBV12-4 and TRBJ2-7; D may be TRBD1 or TRBD2 (5 bases each). Trimming removed 5 bases from V and 0 bases from J, with 11 bases in between. The CDR3 consists of 14 residues. CDR3 in amino acids: CASSAGTHSYEQYF. CDR3 sequence (DNA): TGTGCCAGCAGTGCCGGGACCCACTCCTACGAGCAGTACTTC.